This T cell receptor (beta chain) is from a study of T cells in localized non-small cell lung cancer. Whole-study results and caveats: Compared with tumor, uninvolved adjacent lung displayed greater T cell clonality, ranking highest overall. Across samples, adjacent lung featured a median 57 of the top 100 tumor clones. Without multi-region sequencing, intratumor heterogeneity could not be excluded.

This clone was detected only once. Its specificity is unknown. Germline CDR1 SGHTA, CDR2 FQGNSA. The V gene lost 5 bases and the J gene lost 7 bases, with 17 bases spanning the gap. The CDR3 runs 14 residues. Repertoires were generated with immunoSEQ multiplex PCR, while TCRdb's copy carries only in-frame clones and drops some. The sample shows fewer than 30,000 clones, 86% of them seen only once. The rearrangement links TRBV7-2 to TRBJ1-1, with a tentative D call TRBD1 (5 bases). Sequencing was performed on peripheral blood, taken before any cancer treatment. This TCR derives from a woman aged 40 to 75 with stage I lung adenocarcinoma. In DNA form, the CDR3 reads TGTGCCAGCAGCGGTGCCGGGACCCTCCTTGAAGCTTTCTTT. Protein sequence: CASSGAGTLLEAFF.